A selection of T cell receptor beta chains follows, all from one sample in a study of blood T cell repertoires in COVID-19. Assay: immunoSEQ multiplex PCR; the TCRdb copy retains only in-frame clones and omits some. The data hold 200,000 to 250,000 clones, with approximately 80% observed a single time. Sequenced sample: PBMCs or T cells enriched from blood (not recorded which). Receptors were obtained from a man in his 60s who had recovered from COVID-19. Both conserved end residues are part of each CDR3. The D gene is left open where the match is weak. Size is stated for part of the rows, as once, few or many counts, or as a class when the clone is expanded.

D: .
size: few
V: TRBV24-1
J: TRBJ2-1
CDR3: CATSAYNEQFF
DNA: TGTGCCACCAGCGCCTACAATGAGCAGTTCTTC

D: TRBD1
size: .
V: TRBV3-1/TRBV3-2
J: TRBJ2-7
CDR3: CASSPLPGTGSYEQYF
DNA: TGTGCCAGCAGCCCCCTTCCCGGGACAGGGTCGTACGAGCAGTACTTC

D: .
size: .
V: TRBV19
J: TRBJ2-2
CDR3: CASSKRQTLLTGELFF
DNA: TGTGCCAGTAGTAAGAGGCAGACCCTTTTGACCGGGGAGCTGTTTTTT

D: TRBD1
size: few
V: TRBV2
J: TRBJ2-2
CDR3: CASSVGQGGTGELFF
DNA: TGTGCCAGCAGTGTCGGACAGGGTGGCACCGGGGAGCTGTTTTTT

D: .
size: once
V: TRBV7-6
J: TRBJ1-1
CDR3: CASSLVPGENTEAFF
DNA: TGTGCCAGCAGCTTAGTGCCAGGGGAGAACACTGAAGCTTTCTTT

D: .
size: once
V: TRBV12-3/TRBV12-4
J: TRBJ1-1
CDR3: CASSFSQNTEAFF
DNA: TGTGCCAGCAGTTTTAGTCAGAACACTGAAGCTTTCTTT

D: TRBD1
size: .
V: TRBV5-8
J: TRBJ2-2
CDR3: CASSPEDRAKTGELFF
DNA: TGTGCCAGCAGCCCCGAGGACAGGGCTAAGACCGGGGAGCTGTTTTTT

D: TRBD1
size: .
V: TRBV27
J: TRBJ2-1
CDR3: CASSLSGGLGNEQFF
DNA: TGTGCCAGCAGTCTATCAGGGGGCTTAGGCAATGAGCAGTTCTTC

D: .
size: .
V: TRBV15
J: TRBJ2-7
CDR3: CATSRDGQAVYEQYF
DNA: TGTGCCACCAGCAGAGATGGGCAGGCAGTCTACGAGCAGTACTTC

D: TRBD1
size: .
V: TRBV19
J: TRBJ1-4
CDR3: CASTPTGPTQKLFF
DNA: TGTGCCAGTACCCCGACAGGGCCTACTCAAAAACTGTTTTTT

D: .
size: .
V: TRBV11-2
J: TRBJ1-1
CDR3: CASSPPTDGTEAFF
DNA: TGTGCCAGCAGCCCTCCCACCGACGGGACTGAAGCTTTCTTT

D: TRBD1
size: .
V: TRBV2
J: TRBJ2-3
CDR3: CASSDDRGGTDTQYF
DNA: TGTGCCAGCAGTGATGACAGGGGAGGCACAGATACGCAGTATTTT

D: TRBD1
size: .
V: TRBV6-5
J: TRBJ1-3
CDR3: CASRTGDFSGNTIYF
DNA: TGTGCCAGCAGGACAGGGGATTTCTCTGGAAACACCATATATTTT

D: .
size: .
V: TRBV7-2
J: TRBJ1-1
CDR3: CASSQTSEAFF
DNA: TGTGCCAGCAGCCAGACTTCTGAAGCTTTCTTT

D: .
size: once
V: TRBV30
J: TRBJ2-6
CDR3: CAWRGGAAGANVLTF
DNA: TGTGCCTGGAGGGGGGGGGCTGCTGGGGCCAACGTCCTGACTTTC

D: TRBD1
size: .
V: TRBV5-1
J: TRBJ2-3
CDR3: CASRDREGDTQYF
DNA: TGCGCCAGCAGGGACAGGGAAGGAGATACGCAGTATTTT

D: TRBD1
size: .
V: TRBV19
J: TRBJ1-2
CDR3: CASSPPDRVDGYTF
DNA: TGTGCCAGTAGTCCGCCGGACAGGGTTGACGGCTACACCTTC

D: .
size: .
V: TRBV6-5
J: TRBJ2-3
CDR3: CASSIVPASVNTQYF
DNA: TGTGCCAGCAGTATAGTGCCGGCTAGCGTGAATACGCAGTATTTT

D: .
size: once
V: TRBV13
J: TRBJ1-4
CDR3: CASSSGATNEKLFF
DNA: TGTGCCAGCAGTTCAGGGGCAACTAATGAAAAACTGTTTTTT

D: TRBD2
size: .
V: TRBV11-2
J: TRBJ2-3
CDR3: CASSSLVLGGTSTDTQYF
DNA: TGTGCCAGCAGCTCTCTGGTTTTGGGGGGGACTAGCACAGATACGCAGTATTTT

D: TRBD1
size: .
V: TRBV6-5
J: TRBJ2-2
CDR3: CASSYHRGRTGELFF
DNA: TGTGCCAGCAGTTACCACAGGGGGCGCACCGGGGAGCTGTTTTTT

D: TRBD1
size: .
V: TRBV7-2
J: TRBJ1-4
CDR3: CASSLAQGATNEKLFF
DNA: TGTGCCAGCAGCTTAGCCCAGGGGGCGACTAATGAAAAACTGTTTTTT

D: .
size: .
V: TRBV10-2
J: TRBJ1-1
CDR3: CASSESGGGTEAFF
DNA: TGCGCCAGCAGTGAATCGGGGGGGGGCACTGAAGCTTTCTTT

D: TRBD2
size: .
V: TRBV7-3
J: TRBJ2-3
CDR3: CASSLMAGGPADTQYF
DNA: TGTGCCAGCAGCTTAATGGCGGGGGGGCCGGCAGATACGCAGTATTTT

D: TRBD1
size: .
V: TRBV2
J: TRBJ1-3
CDR3: CASSSQGVYSGNTIYF
DNA: TGTGCCAGCAGCTCACAGGGGGTGTACTCTGGAAACACCATATATTTT

D: .
size: .
V: TRBV10-1
J: TRBJ2-2
CDR3: CASRSDSFTGELFF
DNA: TGCGCCAGCAGAAGTGACAGTTTCACCGGGGAGCTGTTTTTT

D: TRBD1
size: .
V: TRBV5-8
J: TRBJ2-1
CDR3: CASIWDRGPKYYNEQFF
DNA: TGTGCCAGCATCTGGGACAGGGGGCCCAAATATTACAATGAGCAGTTCTTC

D: .
size: .
V: TRBV4-3
J: TRBJ1-1
CDR3: CASSQASRGNTEAFF
DNA: TGCGCCAGCAGCCAAGCATCCAGGGGGAACACTGAAGCTTTCTTT

D: .
size: .
V: TRBV7-2
J: TRBJ1-3
CDR3: CASSLVRGNAGNTIYF
DNA: TGTGCCAGCAGCTTAGTTCGGGGGAACGCTGGAAACACCATATATTTT

D: TRBD1
size: .
V: TRBV7-8
J: TRBJ1-6
CDR3: CASSLPTGVGSPLHF
DNA: TGTGCCAGCAGCTTACCGACAGGGGTCGGCTCACCCCTCCACTTT

D: TRBD2
size: .
V: TRBV3-1/TRBV3-2
J: TRBJ2-1
CDR3: CASMPRGGGTNEQFF
DNA: TGTGCCAGCATGCCGCGGGGCGGGGGGACCAATGAGCAGTTCTTC

D: TRBD1
size: .
V: TRBV10-3
J: TRBJ1-2
CDR3: CAISESRDRGYGYTF
DNA: TGTGCCATCAGTGAGTCGAGGGACAGGGGCTATGGCTACACCTTC

D: .
size: .
V: TRBV6-1
J: TRBJ1-1
CDR3: CASSENKFEAFF
DNA: TGTGCCAGCAGTGAAAACAAGTTCGAAGCTTTCTTT

D: TRBD1
size: .
V: TRBV19
J: TRBJ1-2
CDR3: CASSRVGGQGNGYTF
DNA: TGTGCCAGTAGTAGGGTTGGGGGACAGGGGAATGGCTACACCTTC

D: .
size: .
V: TRBV10-2
J: TRBJ1-5
CDR3: CASSGNQKPGQPQHF
DNA: TGCGCCAGCAGTGGAAACCAAAAGCCGGGGCAGCCCCAGCATTTT

D: .
size: few
V: TRBV21-1
J: TRBJ1-2
CDR3: CASSKSGCSEGANYGYTF
DNA: TGTGCCAGCAGCAAGTCGGGTTGTAGCGAGGGGGCAAACTATGGCTACACCTTC

D: .
size: .
V: TRBV2
J: TRBJ1-1
CDR3: CASSPDYLTEAFF
DNA: TGTGCCAGCAGCCCTGACTATTTGACTGAAGCTTTCTTT

D: TRBD1
size: .
V: TRBV5-1
J: TRBJ1-1
CDR3: CASSSTGGTEAFF
DNA: TGCGCCAGCAGCTCCACAGGGGGCACTGAAGCTTTCTTT

D: .
size: .
V: TRBV19
J: TRBJ1-4
CDR3: CASSRQVRYEKLFF
DNA: TGTGCCAGTAGTCGACAGGTCCGTTATGAAAAACTGTTTTTT

D: TRBD1
size: .
V: TRBV2
J: TRBJ2-7
CDR3: CASSARTGPVSHEQYF
DNA: TGTGCCAGCAGTGCACGGACAGGCCCGGTATCCCACGAGCAGTACTTC

D: .
size: .
V: TRBV29-1
J: TRBJ2-1
CDR3: CSVEYGRDYEQFF
DNA: TGCAGCGTTGAATACGGTAGGGACTATGAGCAGTTCTTC

D: TRBD1
size: .
V: TRBV5-5
J: TRBJ2-7
CDR3: CASSLFPGQGSSYEQYF
DNA: TGTGCCAGCAGCTTGTTCCCGGGACAGGGGAGCTCCTACGAGCAGTACTTC

D: .
size: few
V: TRBV5-1
J: TRBJ2-3
CDR3: CASSLDTRTDTQYF
DNA: TGCGCCAGCAGCTTGGACACCCGCACAGATACGCAGTATTTT

D: .
size: .
V: TRBV18
J: TRBJ2-7
CDR3: CASSPTTSYEQYF
DNA: TGTGCCAGCTCACCAACGACATCCTACGAGCAGTACTTC